This TCR beta chain was documented in a study of T-cell reconstitution after alpha-beta-depleted transplantation in children. The table lists this clonotype with many counts. Germline assignment: CDR1 SGDLS and CDR2 YYNGEE. The CDR3 totals 13 residues. V was shortened by 3 bases and J by 4 bases, with 7 bases between the two germline ends. Preparation of the TCRbeta library involved a method that used unique molecular identifiers. MiXCR, run by TCRdb on the PCR reads, gives a single entry per CDR3 protein. Of around 800,000 distinct CDR3 sequences listed, 15% to 20% are singletons. The sequence derives from a male patient aged 5 to 17 who had a stem cell transplant for acute lymphoblastic leukemia, so the T cells may come from the graft donor. The sequencing here drew on PBMCs, mostly from graft donor cells, taken 360 days after TCRalphabeta/CD19-depleted stem cell transplant. J is TRBJ2-2 and V is TRBV9; D ambiguous. CDR3 protein: CASSDRSTGELFF. The CDR3 region has the DNA TGTGCCAGCAGCGATCGGTCCACCGGGGAGCTGTTTTTT.